These 25 T cell receptor beta chains were sequenced from one sample in a study of cytomegalovirus exposure and HLA in healthy donors. The PCR contained 60 Vbeta and 13 Jbeta primers. Libraries were prepared by immunoSEQ multiplex PCR; TCRdb keeps only in-frame clonotypes and omits some of them. The repertoire includes under 250,000 clones, 80% to 85% of them detected once, and 0.71% sits in the top ten. The sequencing input was PBMCs. Every receptor here comes from a boy aged 2 to 10 in good health and CMV-seronegative.

V is TRBV30 and J is TRBJ2-2; TRBD1 matches 10 bases. V was clipped by 4 bases and J by 7 bases; unmatched bases: 6. The CDR3 runs to 14 residues. Germline V CDR1 and CDR2: GTSNPN, SVGIG (reference sequence). CDR3 sequence (DNA): TGTGCCTGGACCGGACAGGGGGTTATCGGGGAGCTGTTTTTT. Residues: CAWTGQGVIGELFF.

V usage is TRBV28 and J usage is TRBJ2-1, with TRBD2 matching 12 bases. This CDR3 region has 15 residues. Germline CDR1 is MDHEN and CDR2 is SYDVKM. Trimming cost V 8 bases and J 6 bases; bases outside gene matches: 8. The CDR3 loop is CASALLAGGVNEQFF. In DNA form, the CDR3 reads TGTGCCAGCGCATTACTAGCGGGAGGAGTCAATGAGCAGTTCTTC.

This clone was seen once. The chain has TRBV6-1 and TRBJ2-1, with D unresolved. V was pared by 2 bases and J by 1 base, with 12 bases between. From germline, CDR1 is MNHNS and CDR2 SASEGT. The CDR3 covers 16 residues. In DNA form, the CDR3 reads TGTGCCAGCAGTGAACGAACAGCTCCTTCCTACAATGAGCAGTTCTTC. Translating it yields CASSERTAPSYNEQFF.

The chain has TRBV9 and TRBJ1-2, with TRBD1 identical over 8 bases. After removal of 4 bases from V and 5 bases from J, the junction contained 10 bases not matched to a gene. This CDR3 contains 15 residues. CDR1 is SGDLS and CDR2 is YYNGEE in the germline V gene. The CDR3 sequence: CASSPRTGRGYGYTF. DNA for the CDR3: TGTGCCAGCAGCCCCCGGACAGGGAGGGGATATGGCTACACCTTC.

This clone was seen a handful of times. The CDR3 spells CASRPGQGSEAFF. Here the CDR3 DNA reads TGTGCCAGCAGACCGGGACAGGGATCTGAAGCTTTCTTT. The J gene is TRBJ1-1, the V gene TRBV27; 9 bases are a match to TRBD1. Looked up from germline, CDR1 is MNHEY and CDR2 is SMNVEV (reference sequence). V shed 6 bases, J shed 6 bases, and the junction held 5 bases outside the gene matches. The CDR3 runs to 13 residues.

The chain links TRBV19 to TRBJ1-2; 7 positions match TRBD1. The trim removed 3 bases at V and 3 bases at J, leaving 1 base unmatched. The CDR3 has 13 residues. Germline-derived CDR1 and CDR2 are LNHDA and SQIVND (reference sequence). In nucleotides, the CDR3 is TGTGCCAGTAGTATCGACAGGGACTATGGCTACACCTTC. Its protein is CASSIDRDYGYTF.

CDR3 DNA: TGTGCCAGCAGCTCCCCGGCTAGCGGGAACAATGAGCAGTTCTTC. It is translated as CASSSPASGNNEQFF. The V and J genes are TRBV11-1 and TRBJ2-1; TRBD2 matches at 9 bases. The CDR3 covers 15 residues. Germline CDR1 is SGHAT and CDR2 is FQDESV (reference sequence). Trimming cost V 4 bases and J 5 bases; bases outside gene matches: 6.

CDR3 residues: CASSFPGGDGYTF. The CDR3 DNA follows: TGTGCCAGCAGCTTCCCCGGGGGTGATGGCTACACCTTC. The rearrangement links TRBV7-6 to TRBJ1-2, with D perhaps TRBD1 (5 bases). This CDR3 has 13 amino acids. Trimming took off 3 bases at V and 6 bases at J, with 11 bases between the two ends. Germline V gene lookup returns CDR1 SGHVS and CDR2 FNYEAQ.

This chain joins TRBV2 and TRBJ2-7; 8 positions match TRBD2. V lost 2 bases to trimming and J lost 5 bases; unmatched junction nucleotides: 14. CDR3 size: 17 residues. Germline values: CDR1 SNHLY, CDR2 FYNNEI. CDR3 DNA sequence: TGTGCCAGCAGTGAATGGGGTAACGGGAGGGCCGGCGACGAGCAGTACTTC. This encodes CASSEWGNGRAGDEQYF.

The rearrangement uses TRBV5-1 and TRBJ2-3, with D possibly being TRBD2 (6 bases). The length of the CDR3 is 16 residues. With 3 bases removed from V and 5 bases from J, the gap between germline ends came to 19 bases. Germline V CDR1 and CDR2: SGHRS, YFSETQ. CDR3 protein: CASSSEAGAGIDTQYF. DNA for the CDR3: TGCGCCAGCAGCTCCGAGGCCGGGGCGGGGATAGATACGCAGTATTTT.

The chain recombines TRBV28 with TRBJ1-6; 7 bases are a match to TRBD1. The CDR3 runs to 16 residues. The germline V gene encodes CDR1 MDHEN and CDR2 SYDVKM. Trimming cost V 5 bases and J 10 bases; bases outside gene matches: 14. Written as DNA, the CDR3 is TGTGCCAGCAGTCCCCGGACAGGACTCCGTTTATCACCCCTCCACTTT. Its translation is CASSPRTGLRLSPLHF.

The count of this clone is one. This sequence joins TRBV5-1 and TRBJ2-3; the match to TRBD2 covers 10 bases. The V gene's germline CDR1 is SGHRS and CDR2 YFSETQ. CDR3 length: 16 residues. V gave up 2 bases and J gave up 5 bases; unmatched junction bases: 8. Here the CDR3 reads CASSFRTSGAVDTQYF. The CDR3 coding sequence is TGCGCCAGCAGCTTTAGGACTAGCGGAGCAGTAGATACGCAGTATTTT.

The chain couples TRBV19 to TRBJ1-5; 7 bases are a match to TRBD1. The J segment lost 0 bases and the V segment lost 1 base, leaving 9 bases of the junction unmatched. CDR3 length: 18 residues. Germline V CDR1 and CDR2: LNHDA, SQIVND (reference sequence). CDR3 amino acids: CASSIGMGGQNSNQPQHF. In DNA, the CDR3 is TGTGCCAGTAGTATAGGCATGGGGGGACAGAATAGCAATCAGCCCCAGCATTTT.

The table lists this clone with a few counts. This sample includes further DNA sequences coding for the same CDR3. The chain has TRBV6-5 and TRBJ1-2; possible D gene TRBD1, 5 bases. The germline V gene has CDR1 MNHEY and CDR2 SVGAGI. V shed 2 bases and J shed 4 bases, with 11 bases lying between them. This CDR3 is 14 amino acids long. CDR3 protein: CASSYGQGGYGYTF. The CDR3 DNA sequence: TGTGCCAGCAGTTACGGTCAGGGTGGCTATGGCTACACCTTC.

On this clone itself: One end of the junction varies from germline; a read error may be responsible. The V gene is TRBV6-1, the J gene TRBJ2-2, with 7 positions matching TRBD2. From germline, CDR1 is MNHNS and CDR2 SASEGT. CDR3 length: 15 amino acids. The CDR3 sequence: CASSEGSGNTGELLF. The CDR3 DNA follows: TGTGCCAGCAGTGAAGGGAGCGGGAACACCGGGGAGCTGCTTTTT.

The chain recombines TRBV25-1 with TRBJ1-1; possible D gene TRBD1, 6 bases. Per the germline V gene, CDR1 is MGHDK and CDR2 is SYGVNS. Trimming cost V 1 base and J 7 bases, with 13 bases left between them. This CDR3 is 14 amino acids long. CDR3 loop: CASSELTGQDEAFF. The CDR3, as DNA: TGTGCCAGCAGTGAATTAACAGGGCAGGATGAAGCTTTCTTT.

V usage is TRBV25-1 and J usage is TRBJ2-7; weak D call: TRBD2 (5 bases). Germline CDR1 reads MGHDK; CDR2 reads SYGVNS. V lost 3 bases to trimming and J lost 2 bases, with 11 bases between them. The CDR3 has 14 residues. As DNA, the CDR3 is TGTGCCAGCAGTGATAGTTCCGGGACCTACGAGCAGTACTTC. Encoded protein: CASSDSSGTYEQYF.

The gene calls are TRBV13 and TRBJ2-7; TRBD2 matches at 8 bases. Germline V gene lookup returns CDR1 PRHDT and CDR2 FYEKMQ (reference sequence). The CDR3 consists of 15 residues. The junction had 10 bases not matched to a gene; V was cut back by 5 bases and J by 4 bases. CDR3 nucleotides: TGTGCCAGCAGCCCCGTTGGACGGGGGGGTTACGAGCAGTACTTC. Translation gives CASSPVGRGGYEQYF.

The V gene is TRBV18, the J gene TRBJ1-1; perhaps TRBD1 as D (5 bases). Germline lookup yields CDR1 KGHSH and CDR2 LQKENI. The CDR3 is 14 amino acids. V was trimmed by 3 bases and J by 4 bases, leaving 12 bases between them. The CDR3: CASSPSAGPTEAFF. The CDR3 DNA reads TGTGCCAGCTCACCGAGTGCAGGGCCCACTGAAGCTTTCTTT.

This clone was recorded once. The chain carries TRBV30 and TRBJ2-3; possible D gene TRBD1, 5 bases. CDR1 and CDR2 (germline): GTSNPN, SVGIG (reference sequence). The V end was cut by 1 base, the J end by 4 bases, with 9 bases between. The CDR3 has 13 residues. CDR3 nucleotide sequence: TGTGCCTGGAGTGGGGGCGATCCAGATACGCAGTATTTT. Translating it yields CAWSGGDPDTQYF. The whole variable domain, filled in from reference TRBV30 and TRBJ2-3, reads SQTIHQWPATLVQPVGSPLSLECTVEGTSNPNLYWYRQAAGRGLQLLFYSVGIGQISSEVPQNLSASRPQDRQFILSSKKLLLSDSGFYLCAWSGGDPDTQYFGPGTRLTVL.

This rearrangement joins TRBV9 to TRBJ1-1; 7 positions agree with TRBD1. V lost 3 bases to trimming and J lost 4 bases; unmatched junction nucleotides: 6. The CDR3 totals 14 residues. CDR1 is SGDLS, CDR2 YYNGEE, per germline. In nucleotides, the CDR3 is TGTGCCAGCAGCGGCCGGGACAGCGGCACTGAAGCTTTCTTT. Its protein product is CASSGRDSGTEAFF.

This sequence joins TRBV4-1 and TRBJ2-5; TRBD2 aligns across 11 bases. Germline values: CDR1 MGHRA, CDR2 YSYEKL. The V segment lost 5 bases and the J segment 1 base; nucleotides outside the gene matches: 6. CDR3 length: 16 amino acids. CDR3 nucleotides: TGCGCCAGCAGCTCGGGACTAGCGGCCACCCAAGAGACCCAGTACTTC. It is translated as CASSSGLAATQETQYF.

About this clone itself: One junction end disagrees with the germline gene, perhaps due to a read error. The chain recombines TRBV7-9 with TRBJ1-1, with D perhaps TRBD1 (6 bases). From germline, CDR1 is SEHNR and CDR2 FQNEAQ (reference sequence). This CDR3 spans 12 amino acids. Written as DNA, the CDR3 is TGTTCCAGCAGCGAAAACAGGGAGGGGGCTTTCTTT. Its translation: CSSSENREGAFF.

This chain links TRBV5-6 with TRBJ2-5, with 10 bases lining up with TRBD2. From germline, CDR1 is SGHDT and CDR2 YYEEEE. The CDR3 length is 17 residues. With 0 bases clipped from V and 2 bases from J, the junction kept 7 bases outside the gene matches. CDR3 coding DNA: TGTGCCAGCAGCTTGGGACTAGCGGGTGGGGGTCAAGAGACCCAGTACTTC. Its protein is CASSLGLAGGGQETQYF.

The sample holds a few counts of this clone. This rearrangement joins TRBV6-6 to TRBJ1-5; 10 bases agree with TRBD1. Per germline, CDR1 MNHNY and CDR2 SVGAGI (reference sequence). The CDR3 loop spans 15 amino acids. J gave up 5 bases and V 5 bases, and 6 bases lay outside the gene matches. The CDR3 protein is CASSPKTGGYQPQHF. As DNA, the CDR3 is TGTGCCAGCAGTCCTAAGACAGGGGGCTATCAGCCCCAGCATTTT.